Ten or more counts support the clone carrying this TCR beta chain. Its antigen remains unknown. Reverse transcription of extracted RNA yielded cDNA, which provided the sequencing template. Repertoires were generated with immunoSEQ multiplex PCR, while TCRdb's copy carries only in-frame clones and drops some. The sample yields 90,000 to 100,000 clones, 41% seen once. These data belong to a study of CD8+ T cells in alopecia areata. Study results and limitations: Patients displayed less clarity in TCR sharing than mice, a finding possibly related to HLA.

This CDR3 spans 13 amino acids. The ends were cut back, 6 bases at V and 3 bases at J, with 12 bases in the middle. Germline V CDR1 and CDR2: MNHEY, SVGAGI. This TCR came from a human donor with alopecia areata. This rearrangement joins TRBV6-5 to TRBJ2-7; the D is unclear. The specimen sequenced was CD4+ T cells sorted from blood. The CDR3 is CASSRTTFYEQYF. The CDR3 bases are TGTGCCAGCAGCAGAACTACCTTCTACGAGCAGTACTTC.